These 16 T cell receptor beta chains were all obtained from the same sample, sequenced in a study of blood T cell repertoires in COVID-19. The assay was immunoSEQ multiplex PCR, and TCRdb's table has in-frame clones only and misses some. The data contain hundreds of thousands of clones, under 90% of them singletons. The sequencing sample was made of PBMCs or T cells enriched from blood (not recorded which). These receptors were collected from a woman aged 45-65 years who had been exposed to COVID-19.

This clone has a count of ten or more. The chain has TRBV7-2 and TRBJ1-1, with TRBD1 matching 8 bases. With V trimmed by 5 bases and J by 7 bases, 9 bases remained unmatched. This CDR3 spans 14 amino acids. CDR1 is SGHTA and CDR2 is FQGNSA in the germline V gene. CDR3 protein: CASSPTTGAREAFF. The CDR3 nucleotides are TGTGCCAGCAGCCCGACGACAGGGGCGCGTGAAGCTTTCTTT.

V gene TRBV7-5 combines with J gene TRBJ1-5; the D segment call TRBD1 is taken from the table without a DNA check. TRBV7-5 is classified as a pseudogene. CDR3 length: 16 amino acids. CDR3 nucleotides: TGTGTCAGAAGCTTAGGGAAGGGACAGGACAATCAGCCCCAGCATTTT. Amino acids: CVRSLGKGQDNQPQHF.

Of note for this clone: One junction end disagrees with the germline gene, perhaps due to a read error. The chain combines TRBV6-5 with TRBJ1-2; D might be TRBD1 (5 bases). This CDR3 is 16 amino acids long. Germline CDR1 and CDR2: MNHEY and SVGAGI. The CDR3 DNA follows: TGTGCCAGCAGCTACTTTCCGGCAGGGCAGAACTATGGCTACACCTTC. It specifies CASSYFPAGQNYGYTF.

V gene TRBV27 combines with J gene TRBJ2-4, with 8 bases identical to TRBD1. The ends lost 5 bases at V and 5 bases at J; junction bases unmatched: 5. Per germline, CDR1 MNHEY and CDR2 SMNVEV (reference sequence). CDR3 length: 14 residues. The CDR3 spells CASSPDRGQNIQYF. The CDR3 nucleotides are TGTGCCAGCAGTCCTGACAGGGGCCAAAACATTCAGTACTTC.

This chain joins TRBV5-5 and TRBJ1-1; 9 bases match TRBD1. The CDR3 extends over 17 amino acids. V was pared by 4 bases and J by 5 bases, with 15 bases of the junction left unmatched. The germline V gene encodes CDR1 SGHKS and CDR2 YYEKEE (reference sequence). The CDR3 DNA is TGTGCCAGCAGCCCTGCGTCGGGGACAGGGAGTTTGACTGAAGCTTTCTTT. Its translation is CASSPASGTGSLTEAFF.

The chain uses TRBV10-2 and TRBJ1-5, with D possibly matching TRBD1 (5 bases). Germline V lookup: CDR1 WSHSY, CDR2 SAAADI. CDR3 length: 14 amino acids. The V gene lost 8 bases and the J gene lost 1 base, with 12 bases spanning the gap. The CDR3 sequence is CASSPGGSNQPQHF. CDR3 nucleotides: TGCGCCAGCTCGCCGGGGGGAAGCAATCAGCCCCAGCATTTT.

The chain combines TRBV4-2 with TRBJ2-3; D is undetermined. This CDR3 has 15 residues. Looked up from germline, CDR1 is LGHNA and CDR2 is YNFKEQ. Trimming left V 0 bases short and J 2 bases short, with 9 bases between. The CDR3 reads CASSQEETYTDTQYF. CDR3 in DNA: TGTGCCAGCAGCCAAGAAGAAACTTACACAGATACGCAGTATTTT.

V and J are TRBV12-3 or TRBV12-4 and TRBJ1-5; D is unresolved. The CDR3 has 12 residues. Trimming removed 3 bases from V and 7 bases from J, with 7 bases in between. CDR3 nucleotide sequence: TGTGCCAGCAGTTTTGAGAACCAGCCCCAGCATTTT. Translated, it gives CASSFENQPQHF.

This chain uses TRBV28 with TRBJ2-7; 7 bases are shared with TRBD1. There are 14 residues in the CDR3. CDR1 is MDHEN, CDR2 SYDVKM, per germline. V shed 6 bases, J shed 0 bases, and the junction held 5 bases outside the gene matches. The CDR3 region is CASRKQGSSYEQYF. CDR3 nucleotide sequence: TGTGCCAGCAGGAAACAGGGGAGCTCCTACGAGCAGTACTTC.

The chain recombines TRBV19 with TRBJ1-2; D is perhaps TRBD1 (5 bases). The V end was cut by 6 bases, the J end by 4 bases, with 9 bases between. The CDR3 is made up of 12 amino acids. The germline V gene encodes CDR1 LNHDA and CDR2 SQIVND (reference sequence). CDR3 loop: CASRTGSYGYTF. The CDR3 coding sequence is TGTGCCAGTAGAACAGGCAGCTATGGCTACACCTTC.

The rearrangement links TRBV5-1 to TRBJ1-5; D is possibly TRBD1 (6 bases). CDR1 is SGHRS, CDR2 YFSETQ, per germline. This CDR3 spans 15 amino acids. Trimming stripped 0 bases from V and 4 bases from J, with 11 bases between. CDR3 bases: TGCGCCAGCAGCTTGGCGGGGGGCCCGAATCAGCCCCAGCATTTT. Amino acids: CASSLAGGPNQPQHF.

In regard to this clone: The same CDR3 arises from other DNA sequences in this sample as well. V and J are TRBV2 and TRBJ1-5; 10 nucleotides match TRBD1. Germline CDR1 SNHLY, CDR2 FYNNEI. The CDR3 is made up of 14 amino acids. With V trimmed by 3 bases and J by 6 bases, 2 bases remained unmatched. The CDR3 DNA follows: TGTGCCAGCAGTGAGGGACAGGGGAGTCAGCCCCAGCATTTT. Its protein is CASSEGQGSQPQHF.

The CDR3 protein is CASSPGTPFYEQYF. Written as DNA, the CDR3 is TGTGCCAGCAGCCCCGGGACACCGTTCTACGAGCAGTACTTC. This chain connects TRBV14 to TRBJ2-7; tentatively, D is TRBD1 (6 bases). The germline V gene encodes CDR1 SGHDN and CDR2 FVKESK. CDR3 size: 14 residues. The V end lost 4 bases, the J end lost 3 bases, and 13 bases lay between the germline ends.

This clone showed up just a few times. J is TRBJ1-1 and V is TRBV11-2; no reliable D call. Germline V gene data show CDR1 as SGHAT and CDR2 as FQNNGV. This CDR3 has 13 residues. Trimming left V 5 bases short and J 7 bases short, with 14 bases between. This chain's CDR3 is CASSLRGAGEAFF. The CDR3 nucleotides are TGTGCCAGCAGCCTGCGGGGAGCGGGTGAAGCTTTCTTT. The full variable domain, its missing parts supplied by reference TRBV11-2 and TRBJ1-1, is EAGVAQSPRYKIIEKRQSVAFWCNPISGHATLYWYQQILGQGPKLLIQFQNNGVVDDSQLPKDRFSAERLKGVDSTLKIQPAKLEDSAVYLCASSLRGAGEAFFGQGTRLTVV.

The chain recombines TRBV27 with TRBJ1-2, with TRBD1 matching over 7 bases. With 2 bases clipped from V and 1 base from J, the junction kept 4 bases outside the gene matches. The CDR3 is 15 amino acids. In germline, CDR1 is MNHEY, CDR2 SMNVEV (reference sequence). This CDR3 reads CASSLQGVGNYGYTF. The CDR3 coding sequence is TGTGCCAGCAGTTTACAGGGGGTAGGTAACTATGGCTACACCTTC.

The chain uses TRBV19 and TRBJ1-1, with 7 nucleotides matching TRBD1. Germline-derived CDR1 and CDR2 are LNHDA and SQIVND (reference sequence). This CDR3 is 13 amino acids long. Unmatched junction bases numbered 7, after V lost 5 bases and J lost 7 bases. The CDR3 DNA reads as TGTGCCAGTAGTCAAGACACAGGGGTTGAAGCTTTCTTT. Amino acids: CASSQDTGVEAFF.